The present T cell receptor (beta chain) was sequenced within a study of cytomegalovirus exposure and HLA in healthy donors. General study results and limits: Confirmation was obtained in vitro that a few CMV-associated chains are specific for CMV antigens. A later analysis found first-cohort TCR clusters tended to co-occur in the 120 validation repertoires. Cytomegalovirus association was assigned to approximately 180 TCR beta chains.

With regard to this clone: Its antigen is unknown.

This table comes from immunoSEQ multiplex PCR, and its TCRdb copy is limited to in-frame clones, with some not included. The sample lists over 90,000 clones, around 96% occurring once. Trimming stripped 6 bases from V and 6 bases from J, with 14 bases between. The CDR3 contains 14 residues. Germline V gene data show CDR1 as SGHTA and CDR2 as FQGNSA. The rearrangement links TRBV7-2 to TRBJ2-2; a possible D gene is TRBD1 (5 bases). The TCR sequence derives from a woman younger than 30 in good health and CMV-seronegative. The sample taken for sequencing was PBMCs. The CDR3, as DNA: TGTGCCAGCAGTTTCTTCGACAGTTCCGGGGAGCTGTTTTTT. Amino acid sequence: CASSFFDSSGELFF.